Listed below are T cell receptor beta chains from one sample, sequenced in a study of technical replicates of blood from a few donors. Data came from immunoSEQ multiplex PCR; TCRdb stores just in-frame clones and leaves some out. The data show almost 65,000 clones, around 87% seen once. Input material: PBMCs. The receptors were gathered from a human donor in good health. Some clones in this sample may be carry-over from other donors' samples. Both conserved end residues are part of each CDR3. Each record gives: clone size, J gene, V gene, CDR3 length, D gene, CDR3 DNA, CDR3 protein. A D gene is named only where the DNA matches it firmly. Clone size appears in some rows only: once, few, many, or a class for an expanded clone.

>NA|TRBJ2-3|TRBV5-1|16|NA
TGCGCCAGCAGCTTGGCCATCGGGTTTAGGACAGATACGCAGTATTTT
CASSLAIGFRTDTQYF
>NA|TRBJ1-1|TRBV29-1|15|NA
TGCAGCGTTGAGAGAGACACCGAAATGAACACTGAAGCTTTCTTT
CSVERDTEMNTEAFF
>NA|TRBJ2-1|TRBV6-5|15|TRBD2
TGTGCCAGCAGTTCCTCTAGCGGGGGAGTCGATGAGCAGTTCTTC
CASSSSSGGVDEQFF
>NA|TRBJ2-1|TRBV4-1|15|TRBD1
TGCGCCAGCAGCCAACCCTCAGGGGGCAGGACTGAGCAGTTCTTC
CASSQPSGGRTEQFF
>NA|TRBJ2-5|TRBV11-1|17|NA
TGTGCCAGCAGCTTAGCGCTGGGTTGGCAGGGGGGAGAGACCCAGTACTTC
CASSLALGWQGGETQYF
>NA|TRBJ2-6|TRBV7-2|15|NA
TGTGCCAGCAGCCGTGAGGCCTCTGGGGCCAACGTCCTGACTTTC
CASSREASGANVLTF
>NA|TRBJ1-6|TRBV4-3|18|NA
TGCGCCAGCAGCCAAGATACAGGGTTTAGCTCCTATAATTCACCCCTCCACTTT
CASSQDTGFSSYNSPLHF
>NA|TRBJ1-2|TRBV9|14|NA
TGTGCCAGCAGCGCTCAAGTGGGGGGAGGTGGCTACACCTTC
CASSAQVGGGGYTF
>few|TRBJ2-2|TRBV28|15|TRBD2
TGTGCCAGCAGTTGGACTAGCGGGGGGACCGGGGAGCTGTTTTTT
CASSWTSGGTGELFF
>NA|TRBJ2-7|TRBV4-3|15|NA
TGCGCCAGCAGCCAAGGGCCTAGCGAATCCTACGAGCAGTACTTC
CASSQGPSESYEQYF
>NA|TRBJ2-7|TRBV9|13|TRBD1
TGTGCCAGCAGCGCAGGACAGGACTACGAGCAGTACTTC
CASSAGQDYEQYF
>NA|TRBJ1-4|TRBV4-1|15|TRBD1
TGCGCCAGCAGCGCAAACCGGGACAGAAATGAAAAACTGTTTTTT
CASSANRDRNEKLFF
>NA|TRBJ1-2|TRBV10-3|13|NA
TGTGCCATCAGTGAGTCGACAGTGTATGGCTACACCTTC
CAISESTVYGYTF
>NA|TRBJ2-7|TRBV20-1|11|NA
TGCAGTGCAAGGGACTTCTACGAGCAGTACTTC
CSARDFYEQYF
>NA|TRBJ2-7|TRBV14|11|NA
TGTGCCAGCAGCCTCCACTACGAGCAGTACTTC
CASSLHYEQYF
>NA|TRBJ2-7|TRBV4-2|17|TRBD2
TGTGCCAGCAGCCAAGTACTAGCGGGAGGGCTAGCTTACGCGCAGTACTTC
CASSQVLAGGLAYAQYF
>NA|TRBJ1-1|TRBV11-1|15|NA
TGTGCCAGCAGCTCAGGGTGGGAAGCGAACACTGAAGCTTTCTTT
CASSSGWEANTEAFF
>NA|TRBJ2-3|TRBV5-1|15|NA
TGCGCCAGCAGCTTGGAGAGGATGAGGTCAGATACGCAGTATTTT
CASSLERMRSDTQYF
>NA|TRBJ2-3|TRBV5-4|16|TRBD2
TGTGCCAGCAGCTCGGGACTAGCGGGAGGGCGGGATACGCAGTATTTT
CASSSGLAGGRDTQYF
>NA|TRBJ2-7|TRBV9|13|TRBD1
TGTGCCAGCTCTGGACAGGGGGAGGTCGAGCAGTACTTC
CASSGQGEVEQYF
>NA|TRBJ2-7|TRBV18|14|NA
TGTGCCAGCTCACCACAGCGGGCCCTTAGGGAGCAGTACTTC
CASSPQRALREQYF
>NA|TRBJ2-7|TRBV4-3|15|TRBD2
TGCGCCAGCAGCCAAGATACTAGCGTCTTCTACGAGCAGTACTTC
CASSQDTSVFYEQYF
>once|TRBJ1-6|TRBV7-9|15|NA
TGTGCCAGCAGCCCCGGCGGACTAAATAATTCACCCCTCCACTTT
CASSPGGLNNSPLHF
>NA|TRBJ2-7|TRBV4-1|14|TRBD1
TGCGCCAGCAGCCGGGACAGGGGTTCCTACGAGCAGTACTTC
CASSRDRGSYEQYF